These 24 T cell receptor beta chains were sequenced from one sample in a study of blood T cell repertoires in COVID-19. Repertoires were generated with immunoSEQ multiplex PCR, while TCRdb's copy carries only in-frame clones and drops some. Of 110,000 to 150,000 clones in the sample, more than 80% were seen once. Sequencing used peripheral blood. The receptors stem from a woman aged 80 or older with acute or convalescent COVID-19.

This clone is a singleton in its sample. The chain carries TRBV15 and TRBJ1-5; D perhaps matches TRBD1 (6 bases). V was shortened by 0 bases and J by 6 bases, with 15 bases between the two germline ends. Germline lookup yields CDR1 LNHNV and CDR2 YYDKDF (reference sequence). The CDR3 totals 16 residues. The CDR3 DNA reads TGTGCCACCAGCAGAGATCTCAGGGGCGAGGGTCAGCCCCAGCATTTT. Translated, it gives CATSRDLRGEGQPQHF.

The chain recombines TRBV7-6 with TRBJ2-1; TRBD1 matches at 7 bases. The length of the CDR3 is 12 residues. The germline V gene encodes CDR1 SGHVS and CDR2 FNYEAQ. V shed 7 bases, J shed 5 bases, and the junction held 2 bases outside the gene matches. Here the CDR3 DNA reads TGTGCCAGCATGGGACAGCACAATGAGCAGTTCTTC. Amino acids: CASMGQHNEQFF.

V gene TRBV9 combines with J gene TRBJ1-6; unclear D gene. V lost 3 bases, J lost 7 bases, and 17 bases lay in between. This CDR3 has 16 amino acids. Germline V gene sequence: CDR1 SGDLS, CDR2 YYNGEE. CDR3: CASSGRRAGKNSPLHF. CDR3 DNA sequence: TGTGCCAGCAGCGGACGGCGTGCGGGCAAAAATTCACCCCTCCACTTT.

This clone has just one count. The chain has TRBV18 and TRBJ2-1; possibly TRBD1 for D (6 bases). V was cut by 3 bases and J by 12 bases, with 12 bases left in between. This CDR3 comprises 12 residues. The germline V gene has CDR1 KGHSH and CDR2 LQKENI. CDR3 in amino acids: CASSPPGQTQFF. The CDR3 nucleotides are TGTGCCAGCTCACCGCCAGGACAGACGCAGTTCTTC.

The rearrangement joins TRBV23-1 to TRBJ1-2; D is uncertain. TRBV23-1 is identified as an open reading frame with a role that is uncertain. This CDR3 has 14 amino acids. V shed 3 bases and J shed 6 bases, with 14 bases lying between them. Written as DNA, the CDR3 is TGCGCCAGCAGTCACCTTTCGGGGAAGCATGGCTACACCTTC. This translates into CASSHLSGKHGYTF.

The rearrangement uses TRBV29-1 and TRBJ1-5, with TRBD1 identical over 8 bases. J was trimmed by 2 bases and V by 7 bases; bases with no gene match: 4. Germline CDR1 and CDR2: SQVTM and ANQGSEA. The CDR3 sequence is 13 residues long. Here the CDR3 reads CSAGGIGNQPQHF. The CDR3 region has the DNA TGCAGCGCAGGGGGCATTGGCAATCAGCCCCAGCATTTT.

This chain joins TRBV5-1 and TRBJ1-2, with TRBD1 as a possible D gene (5 bases). Germline values: CDR1 SGHRS, CDR2 YFSETQ. The CDR3 spans 16 residues. Deletions cut 4 bases from V and 0 bases from J, with 16 bases between. CDR3 sequence reads: CASSPESGIPNYGYTF. In DNA form, the CDR3 reads TGCGCCAGCAGCCCCGAATCAGGGATCCCTAACTATGGCTACACCTTC.

Only a few counts were recorded for this clone. In nucleotides, the CDR3 is TGTGCCAGCAGCTTAGAAGTTAGCGGGGTTACGCAGTATTTT. Translation: CASSLEVSGVTQYF. V and J are TRBV7-9 and TRBJ2-3; 8 nucleotides agree with TRBD2. Germline V gene data show CDR1 as SEHNR and CDR2 as FQNEAQ (reference sequence). The CDR3 sequence is 14 residues long. V was clipped by 1 base and J by 8 bases; unmatched bases: 5. Full variable domain (remainder filled in from reference TRBV7-9 and TRBJ2-3): DTGVSQNPRHKITKRGQNVTFRCDPISEHNRLYWYRQTLGQGPEFLTYFQNEAQLEKSRLLSDRFSAERPKGSFSTLEIQRTEQGDSAMYLCASSLEVSGVTQYFGPGTRLTVL.

This clone has only one observation. The chain is built from TRBV6-1 and TRBJ1-6, with D unresolved. This CDR3 is 16 amino acids long. CDR1 is MNHNS and CDR2 is SASEGT in the germline V gene. Trimming took off 6 bases at V and 5 bases at J, with 17 bases between the two ends. CDR3 sequence: CASRESGQANNSPLHF. Written as DNA, the CDR3 is TGTGCCAGCAGGGAATCTGGTCAAGCCAATAATTCACCCCTCCACTTT.

The rearrangement joins TRBV7-8 to TRBJ1-2; tentatively, D is TRBD1 (6 bases). The CDR3 has 15 amino acids. CDR1 and CDR2 (germline): SGHVS, FQNEAQ. Trimming removed 5 bases at V and 1 base at J, with 14 bases between. As DNA, the CDR3 is TGTGCCAGCAGCCCTTCCGCAGGGGATAACTATGGCTACACCTTC. This translates into CASSPSAGDNYGYTF.

This chain joins TRBV2 and TRBJ1-2; D might be TRBD1 (5 bases). The V and J ends lost 1 base and 0 bases respectively, with 12 bases between them. From germline, CDR1 is SNHLY and CDR2 FYNNEI. The CDR3 loop spans 16 amino acids. The CDR3 here is CASSEGPDSPNYGYTF. CDR3 DNA sequence: TGTGCCAGCAGTGAAGGGCCAGACAGCCCTAACTATGGCTACACCTTC.

The J gene is TRBJ1-2, the V gene TRBV14; 7 nucleotides match TRBD1. J gave up 0 bases and V 4 bases, and 5 bases lay outside the gene matches. This CDR3 region has 15 residues. Germline CDR1 is SGHDN and CDR2 is FVKESK. Written as DNA, the CDR3 is TGTGCCAGCAGCCTGCGGACAGGACCTAACTATGGCTACACCTTC. Its protein is CASSLRTGPNYGYTF.

The chain links TRBV6-5 to TRBJ1-1; TRBD1 agrees at 12 bases. CDR1 and CDR2 from the germline V gene are MNHEY and SVGAGI. The CDR3 is 15 residues long. After removal of 8 bases from V and 6 bases from J, the junction contained 10 bases not matched to a gene. CDR3 sequence (DNA): TGTGCCAGCCCGACCCTGGGACAGGGGGCCTCTGAAGCTTTCTTT. It encodes CASPTLGQGASEAFF.

V is TRBV7-3 and J is TRBJ1-1; D is possibly TRBD1 (6 bases). The germline gives CDR1 SGHTA, CDR2 FQGTGA. The V end was cut by 5 bases, the J end by 1 base, with 14 bases between. CDR3 length equals 15 residues. CDR3 nucleotide sequence: TGTGCCAGCAGCCTCACGGGCAGGGGGAACACTGAAGCTTTCTTT. It is translated as CASSLTGRGNTEAFF.

The chain carries TRBV1 and TRBJ2-2; the D call TRBD2 from the table was never checked on the DNA. TRBV1 is marked as a pseudogene. There are 19 residues in the CDR3. DNA of the CDR3: TGCACCAGCAGCCAAATAAGGACTAGCGGGGGGGTGAACACCGGGGAGCTGTTTTTT. Translating it yields CTSSQIRTSGGVNTGELFF.

The rearrangement links TRBV18 to TRBJ2-3; 8 bases fit TRBD2. Germline trimming cut 3 bases from V and 0 bases from J; bases unmatched to any gene: 14. Germline lookup yields CDR1 KGHSH and CDR2 LQKENI. The CDR3 runs to 19 residues. CDR3 bases: TGTGCCAGCTCACCCTATATGTCTAGCGGGTCCCCTAGCACAGATACGCAGTATTTT. It translates to CASSPYMSSGSPSTDTQYF.

The J gene is TRBJ1-1, the V gene TRBV19; a weak D match, TRBD1 (6 bases). Germline CDR1 is LNHDA and CDR2 is SQIVND (reference sequence). There are 16 residues in the CDR3. V lost 7 bases and J lost 4, with 22 bases in between. The CDR3 protein is CASTLSPGGAVTEAFF. CDR3 nucleotides: TGTGCCAGTACTCTTTCACCCGGGGGGGCAGTCACTGAAGCTTTCTTT.

This chain joins TRBV11-3 and TRBJ2-4; 7 bases agree with TRBD1. The CDR3 is made up of 14 amino acids. V dropped 5 bases and J dropped 7; count of bases not matched to a gene: 8. Germline lookup yields CDR1 SGHNT and CDR2 YENEEA. The CDR3 spells CASSPGQAVNIQYF. The CDR3 DNA sequence: TGTGCCAGCAGCCCTGGACAGGCGGTGAACATTCAGTACTTC.

The chain uses TRBV4-2 and TRBJ2-3; weak D call: TRBD2 (6 bases). CDR1 LGHNA and CDR2 YNFKEQ come from the germline V gene. There are 14 residues in the CDR3. V shed 0 bases and J shed 7 bases, with 11 bases lying between them. CDR3 nucleotide sequence: TGTGCCAGCAGCCAAGAAGGTAGCGGCTATACGCAGTATTTT. Its protein product is CASSQEGSGYTQYF.

The chain couples TRBV19 to TRBJ1-4; perhaps TRBD1 as D (6 bases). Germline lookup yields CDR1 LNHDA and CDR2 SQIVND (reference sequence). Trimming removed 3 bases from V and 7 bases from J, with 15 bases in between. This CDR3 contains 15 residues. The CDR3 sequence is CASSINGGRGEKLFF. As DNA, the CDR3 is TGTGCCAGTAGTATCAACGGGGGGCGCGGTGAAAAACTGTTTTTT.

Of note for this clone: An end of the junction differs from the germline gene, which may be a read error. This sequence joins TRBV6-1 and TRBJ1-5; 8 bases are shared with TRBD1. From germline, CDR1 is MNHNS and CDR2 SASEGT. The CDR3 runs 14 residues. CDR3 loop: CASREGQGWQPQHF. The CDR3 nucleotides are TGTGCCAGCAGGGAAGGACAGGGCTGGCAGCCCCAGCATTTT.

The chain carries TRBV7-9 and TRBJ1-1; D call uncertain. The germline V gene has CDR1 SEHNR and CDR2 FQNEAQ (reference sequence). The CDR3 is 13 amino acids. Deletions cut 2 bases from V and 10 bases from J, with 14 bases between. The CDR3 bases are TGTGCCAGCAGCTTAACCGGGGAGAAGGGAGCTTTCTTT. It translates to CASSLTGEKGAFF.

This clone came up once. The gene calls are TRBV5-1 and TRBJ2-3, with D perhaps matching TRBD1 (7 bases). V lost 4 bases to trimming and J lost 4 bases, with 25 bases between them. The CDR3 consists of 18 residues. Germline V gene sequence: CDR1 SGHRS, CDR2 YFSETQ. The CDR3 sequence is CASSLQGGFSSGADTQYF. In DNA form, the CDR3 reads TGCGCCAGCAGCCTGCAGGGGGGTTTTTCCTCGGGCGCAGATACGCAGTATTTT.

This chain uses TRBV3-1 (or the pseudogene TRBV3-2) with TRBJ1-6; the D gene is possibly TRBD1 (6 bases). Germline V lookup: CDR1 LGHDT, CDR2 YNNKEL (reference sequence). The CDR3 sequence is 15 residues long. Trimming cost V 1 base and J 7 bases, with 11 bases left between them. The CDR3, as DNA: TGTGCCAGCAGCCAAGTCCACAGGGTGAATTCACCCCTCCACTTT. This translates into CASSQVHRVNSPLHF.